Below are 23 T cell receptor beta chains sequenced from a single sample in a study of blood T cell repertoires in COVID-19. Produced via immunoSEQ multiplex PCR; TCRdb's table is partial and in-frame only. The table has about 340,000 clones, 80% to 90% seen once; the top ten hold 3%. The sample was peripheral blood. These receptors came from a man aged 30-40 years with active or convalescent COVID-19.

This clone came up once. This chain connects TRBV19 to TRBJ2-5; TRBD2 agrees at 7 bases. Germline V CDR1 and CDR2: LNHDA, SQIVND (reference sequence). The CDR3 runs 17 residues. With 7 bases clipped from V and 1 base from J, the junction kept 15 bases outside the gene matches. The CDR3 spells CASTPGGLGRAQETQYF. The CDR3 bases are TGTGCCAGTACCCCGGGGGGTCTGGGACGGGCCCAAGAGACCCAGTACTTC. Based on the CDR3 plus reference TRBV19 and TRBJ2-5, the full variable domain is DGGITQSPKYLFRKEGQNVTLSCEQNLNHDAMYWYRQDPGQGLRLIYYSQIVNDFQKGDIAEGYSVSREKKESFPLTVTSAQKNPTAFYLCASTPGGLGRAQETQYFGPGTRLLVL.

The CDR3 coding sequence is TGTGCCAGCAGATCGACGGGTAATTCACCCCTCCACTTT. Amino acids: CASRSTGNSPLHF. The chain employs TRBV3-1 (or the pseudogene TRBV3-2) and TRBJ1-6; D is uncertain. V lost 6 bases to trimming and J lost 6 bases, with 9 bases between them. From germline, CDR1 is LGHDT and CDR2 YNNKEL (reference sequence). The CDR3 consists of 13 residues.

In nucleotides, the CDR3 is TGTGCCACCTCTGGGGGGAGCGGAAGACCAGATACGCAGTATTTT. Its protein is CATSGGSGRPDTQYF. The chain has TRBV24-1 and TRBJ2-3, with D possibly matching TRBD2 (6 bases). The CDR3 has 15 residues. Trimming left V 9 bases short and J 4 bases short, with 19 bases between. CDR1 and CDR2 (germline): KGHDR, SFDVKD.

Concerning this clone: This same CDR3 is encoded by further DNA sequences in the sample. The chain joins TRBV30 to TRBJ1-1, with D maybe TRBD1 (5 bases). CDR1 is GTSNPN and CDR2 is SVGIG in the germline V gene (reference sequence). V was cut by 5 bases and J by 0 bases, with 7 bases left in between. This CDR3 region has 12 residues. The CDR3 loop is CAWGRVNTEAFF. CDR3 nucleotides: TGTGCCTGGGGCAGGGTGAACACTGAAGCTTTCTTT.

There are a few counts of this clone. The V gene is TRBV2, the J gene TRBJ1-1; D unclear. The ends were cut back, 6 bases at V and 6 bases at J, with 8 bases in the middle. CDR3 length: 11 residues. From germline, CDR1 is SNHLY and CDR2 FYNNEI. As DNA, the CDR3 is TGTGCCAGCAGCGGGTGGTCTGAAGCTTTCTTT. Translation gives CASSGWSEAFF.

This clone was picked up a small number of times. The chain joins TRBV5-1 to TRBJ1-1; D unclear. The germline V and J ends were trimmed by 0 bases and 5 bases, with 26 bases remaining between them. This CDR3 is built from 19 residues. Germline CDR1 is SGHRS and CDR2 is YFSETQ. The CDR3: CASSLGTGGRQKKGTEAFF. The CDR3 region has the DNA TGCGCCAGCAGCTTGGGGACGGGTGGGAGACAAAAAAAAGGGACTGAAGCTTTCTTT.

V gene TRBV9 combines with J gene TRBJ2-2, with 7 bases identical to TRBD2. V shed 4 bases and J 5 bases; nucleotides not matched to a gene: 8. The CDR3 spans 15 residues. Germline V lookup: CDR1 SGDLS, CDR2 YYNGEE. CDR3 residues: CASSHLAVLTGELFF. The CDR3 DNA sequence: TGTGCCAGCAGCCACCTAGCGGTCCTTACCGGGGAGCTGTTTTTT.

The chain uses TRBV18 and TRBJ2-7, with TRBD1 identical over 12 bases. Germline values: CDR1 KGHSH, CDR2 LQKENI. This CDR3 region has 16 residues. The trim removed 2 bases at V and 7 bases at J, leaving 9 bases unmatched. CDR3 bases: TGTGCCAGCTCACCAACTTTGGGGACAGGGGGCGAGGAGCAGTACTTC. It yields the protein CASSPTLGTGGEEQYF. The full variable domain, its missing parts supplied by reference TRBV18 and TRBJ2-7, is NAGVMQNPRHLVRRRGQEARLRCSPMKGHSHVYWYRQLPEEGLKFMVYLQKENIIDESGMPKERFSAEFPKEGPSILRIQQVVRGDSAAYFCASSPTLGTGGEEQYFGPGTRLTVT.

This clone was seen only once. The rearrangement joins TRBV15 to TRBJ2-7, with D uncertain. The CDR3 is 13 residues long. Trimming removed 4 bases at V and 2 bases at J, with 9 bases between. Germline V lookup: CDR1 LNHNV, CDR2 YYDKDF (reference sequence). CDR3 amino acids: CATSTRLPYEQYF. CDR3 bases: TGTGCCACCAGCACAAGACTTCCCTACGAGCAGTACTTC.

This clone was found once. This chain links TRBV7-2 with TRBJ1-6; the D is unclear. Between the trimmed V and J ends, which lost 3 bases and 0 bases, there was a span of 12 bases. Germline lookup yields CDR1 SGHTA and CDR2 FQGNSA. The CDR3 consists of 17 residues. As DNA, the CDR3 is TGTGCCAGCAGCTTGAGCACCGGGAGCTCCTATAATTCACCCCTCCACTTT. Translated, it gives CASSLSTGSSYNSPLHF.

The chain recombines TRBV11-1 with TRBJ1-4, with 10 bases lining up with TRBD1. The V segment lost 3 bases and the J segment 14 bases; nucleotides outside the gene matches: 12. This CDR3 has 15 amino acids. CDR1 is SGHAT, CDR2 FQDESV, per germline (reference sequence). For the CDR3, the DNA is TGTGCCAGCAGCTTCGACGGGACAGGGGAGGATCGGCTGTTTTTT. Encoded protein: CASSFDGTGEDRLFF.

The genes are TRBV9 and TRBJ2-1, with 10 bases lining up with TRBD2. Germline V gene data show CDR1 as SGDLS and CDR2 as YYNGEE. V was pared by 4 bases and J by 7 bases, with 17 bases of the junction left unmatched. This CDR3 contains 18 residues. In DNA, the CDR3 is TGTGCCAGCAGCCCGAGAGGACTAGCGGTCGTAATTCGGAATGAGCAGTTCTTC. Translation gives CASSPRGLAVVIRNEQFF.

This chain connects TRBV25-1 to TRBJ2-7; 7 bases align to TRBD1. The germline gives CDR1 MGHDK, CDR2 SYGVNS. J lost 1 base, V lost 3 bases, and 9 bases had no gene match. The CDR3 runs to 16 residues. CDR3: CASSDLTGADSYEQYF. As DNA, the CDR3 is TGTGCCAGCAGTGATCTTACAGGGGCTGATTCCTACGAGCAGTACTTC.

In its sample, this clone was seen a few times. The V call is TRBV7-2, the J call TRBJ1-2; TRBD1 matches 7 bases. Germline V lookup: CDR1 SGHTA, CDR2 FQGNSA. V dropped 5 bases and J dropped 2; count of bases not matched to a gene: 8. The CDR3 length is 15 residues. In DNA, the CDR3 is TGTGCCAGCAGCGGGTCCGGGACAGCCAACTATGGCTACACCTTC. Protein: CASSGSGTANYGYTF.

The chain carries TRBV19 and TRBJ2-5; 9 bases are a match to TRBD2. CDR3 length: 18 residues. With V trimmed by 3 bases and J by 3 bases, 14 bases remained unmatched. Germline CDR1 is LNHDA and CDR2 is SQIVND (reference sequence). CDR3 sequence: CASSIGKRASGKEETQYF. The CDR3 DNA reads TGTGCCAGTAGTATTGGGAAAAGAGCTAGCGGGAAAGAAGAGACCCAGTACTTC. Based on the CDR3 plus reference TRBV19 and TRBJ2-5, the full variable domain is DGGITQSPKYLFRKEGQNVTLSCEQNLNHDAMYWYRQDPGQGLRLIYYSQIVNDFQKGDIAEGYSVSREKKESFPLTVTSAQKNPTAFYLCASSIGKRASGKEETQYFGPGTRLLVL.

The rearrangement joins TRBV2 to TRBJ1-3; a weak D match, TRBD1 (6 bases). Germline V gene lookup returns CDR1 SNHLY and CDR2 FYNNEI. The V end lost 6 bases, the J end lost 0 bases, and 9 bases lay between the germline ends. CDR3 length: 14 residues. CDR3 nucleotide sequence: TGTGCCAGCAGCGACAGGAGCTCTGGAAACACCATATATTTT. Protein sequence: CASSDRSSGNTIYF.

This clone was seen a handful of times. The chain recombines TRBV5-1 with TRBJ1-1; 7 positions agree with TRBD1. Germline CDR1 reads SGHRS; CDR2 reads YFSETQ. This CDR3 spans 15 amino acids. Trimming removed 0 bases from V and 4 bases from J; junction bases left unmatched: 6. This CDR3 reads CASSLVQGVVTEAFF. The DNA for the CDR3 is TGCGCCAGCAGCTTGGTTCAGGGGGTAGTCACTGAAGCTTTCTTT.

This chain connects TRBV19 to TRBJ2-2, with no clear D. Germline V gene data show CDR1 as LNHDA and CDR2 as SQIVND (reference sequence). With 3 bases removed from V and 3 bases from J, the gap between germline ends came to 8 bases. This CDR3 comprises 14 residues. The CDR3 coding sequence is TGTGCCAGTAGTATCTCACAGTACACCGGGGAGCTGTTTTTT. Residues: CASSISQYTGELFF.

V is TRBV9 and J is TRBJ1-2, with a tentative D call TRBD1 (5 bases). The V gene lost 4 bases and the J gene lost 8 bases, with 21 bases spanning the gap. Germline V gives CDR1 SGDLS, CDR2 YYNGEE. The CDR3 extends over 15 amino acids. This chain's CDR3 is CASSTASGGGGGYTF. The CDR3 nucleotides are TGTGCCAGCAGCACCGCCTCCGGGGGAGGCGGAGGCTACACCTTC.

The V and J genes are TRBV29-1 and TRBJ1-2; D gene unclear. The CDR3 sequence is 13 residues long. The germline V gene encodes CDR1 SQVTM and CDR2 ANQGSEA. The V and J ends lost 0 bases and 8 bases respectively, with 13 bases between them. The CDR3 is CSVEEVGRRGYTF. CDR3 sequence (DNA): TGCAGCGTTGAAGAGGTAGGGCGGAGGGGCTACACCTTC. The entire variable domain, with the rest obtained from reference TRBV29-1 and TRBJ1-2, is as follows: SAVISQKPSRDICQRGTSLTIQCQVDSQVTMMFWYRQQPGQSLTLIATANQGSEATYESGFVIDKFPISRPNLTFSTLTVSNMSPEDSSIYLCSVEEVGRRGYTFGSGTRLTVV.

The J gene is TRBJ2-2, the V gene TRBV18, with D tentatively TRBD2 (5 bases). The V end lost 6 bases, the J end lost 2 bases, and 13 bases lay between the germline ends. Germline lookup yields CDR1 KGHSH and CDR2 LQKENI. CDR3 size: 15 residues. The DNA of the CDR3 is TGTGCCAGCTCCCCTAGCAGACAAAACACCGGGGAGCTGTTTTTT. Protein product: CASSPSRQNTGELFF.

The chain joins TRBV23-1 to TRBJ1-1; 8 bases match TRBD1. TRBV23-1 is flagged as an ORF with uncertain function. Trimming removed 2 bases from V and 5 bases from J; junction bases left unmatched: 10. The CDR3 is made up of 16 amino acids. The CDR3 DNA follows: TGCGCCAGCAGTCAAAACTTAATGCAGGGGGCAACTGAAGCTTTCTTT. It translates to CASSQNLMQGATEAFF.

The chain uses TRBV5-6 and TRBJ2-3, with 7 bases aligning to TRBD1. Per germline, CDR1 SGHDT and CDR2 YYEEEE. This CDR3 has 15 amino acids. V gave up 6 bases and J gave up 2 bases; unmatched junction bases: 9. The CDR3 here is CASTDRDSSTDTQYF. CDR3 sequence (DNA): TGTGCCAGCACCGACCGGGACAGCTCCACAGATACGCAGTATTTT.